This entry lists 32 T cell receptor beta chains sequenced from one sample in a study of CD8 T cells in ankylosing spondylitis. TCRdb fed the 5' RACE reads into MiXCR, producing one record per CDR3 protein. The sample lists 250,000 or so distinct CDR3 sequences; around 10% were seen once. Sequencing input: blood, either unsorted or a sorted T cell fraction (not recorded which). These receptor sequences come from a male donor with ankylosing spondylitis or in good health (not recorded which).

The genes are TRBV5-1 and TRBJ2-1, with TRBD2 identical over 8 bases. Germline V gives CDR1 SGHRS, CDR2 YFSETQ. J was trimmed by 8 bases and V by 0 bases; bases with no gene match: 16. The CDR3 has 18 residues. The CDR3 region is CASSLELFREGRMDEQFF. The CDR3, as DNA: TGCGCCAGCAGCTTGGAGTTGTTTCGGGAGGGCCGAATGGATGAGCAGTTCTTC. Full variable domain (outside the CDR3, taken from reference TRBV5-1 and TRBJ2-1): KAGVTQTPRYLIKTRGQQVTLSCSPISGHRSVSWYQQTPGQGLQFLFEYFSETQRNKGNFPGRFSGRQFSNSRSEMNVSTLELGDSALYLCASSLELFREGRMDEQFFGPGTRLTVL.

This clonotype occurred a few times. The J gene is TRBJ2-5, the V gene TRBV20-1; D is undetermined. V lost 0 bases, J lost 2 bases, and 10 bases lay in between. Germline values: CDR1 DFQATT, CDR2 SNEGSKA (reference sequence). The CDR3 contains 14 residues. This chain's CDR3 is CSARDWAEQETQYF. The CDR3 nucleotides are TGCAGTGCTAGAGATTGGGCGGAACAAGAGACCCAGTACTTC.

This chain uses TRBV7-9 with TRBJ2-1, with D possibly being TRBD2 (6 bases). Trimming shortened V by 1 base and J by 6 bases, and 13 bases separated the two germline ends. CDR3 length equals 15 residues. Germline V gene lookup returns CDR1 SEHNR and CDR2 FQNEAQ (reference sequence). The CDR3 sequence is CASSLGREEVNEQFF. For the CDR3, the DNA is TGTGCCAGCAGCTTAGGGAGGGAGGAGGTCAATGAGCAGTTCTTC.

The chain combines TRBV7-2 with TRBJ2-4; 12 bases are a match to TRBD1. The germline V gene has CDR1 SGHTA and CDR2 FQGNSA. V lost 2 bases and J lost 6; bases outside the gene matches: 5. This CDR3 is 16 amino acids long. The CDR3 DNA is TGTGCCAGCAGCTTACTGGGACAGGGGGCATCAAACATTCAGTACTTC. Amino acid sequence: CASSLLGQGASNIQYF.

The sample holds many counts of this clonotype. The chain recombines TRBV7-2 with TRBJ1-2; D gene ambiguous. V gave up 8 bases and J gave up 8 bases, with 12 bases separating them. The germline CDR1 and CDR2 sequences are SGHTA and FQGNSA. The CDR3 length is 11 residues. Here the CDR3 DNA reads TGTGCCAGCGTTCCCCTTTTGGGCTACACCTTC. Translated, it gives CASVPLLGYTF. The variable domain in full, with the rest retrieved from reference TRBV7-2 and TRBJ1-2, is GAGVSQSPSNKVTEKGKDVELRCDPISGHTALYWYRQSLGQGLEFLIYFQGNSAPDKSGLPSDRFSAERTGGSVSTLTIQRTQQEDSAVYLCASVPLLGYTFGSGTRLTVV.

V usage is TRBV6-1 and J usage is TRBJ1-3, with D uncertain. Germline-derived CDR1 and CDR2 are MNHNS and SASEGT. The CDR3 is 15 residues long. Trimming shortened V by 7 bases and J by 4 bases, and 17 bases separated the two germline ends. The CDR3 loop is CASTVGQFVGNTIYF. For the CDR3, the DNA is TGTGCCAGCACGGTTGGGCAGTTCGTCGGAAACACCATATATTTT.

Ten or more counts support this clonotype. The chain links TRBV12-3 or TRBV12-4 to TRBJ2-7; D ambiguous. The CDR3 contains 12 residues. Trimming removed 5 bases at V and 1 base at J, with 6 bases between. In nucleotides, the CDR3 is TGTGCCAGCAGTGTAACGTCCTACGAGCAGTACTTC. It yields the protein CASSVTSYEQYF.

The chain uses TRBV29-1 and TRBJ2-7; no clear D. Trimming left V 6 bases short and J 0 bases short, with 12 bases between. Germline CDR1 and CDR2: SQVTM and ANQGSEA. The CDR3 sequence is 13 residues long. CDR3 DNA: TGCAGCGTCCGCGGCGAGAGCTCCTACGAGCAGTACTTC. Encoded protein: CSVRGESSYEQYF.

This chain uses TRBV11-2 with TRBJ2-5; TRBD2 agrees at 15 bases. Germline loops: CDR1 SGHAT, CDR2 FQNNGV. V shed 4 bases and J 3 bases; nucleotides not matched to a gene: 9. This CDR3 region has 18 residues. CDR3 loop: CASSSWPRTSGREETQYF. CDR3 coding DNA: TGTGCCAGCAGCTCCTGGCCAAGGACTAGCGGGAGGGAAGAGACCCAGTACTTC.

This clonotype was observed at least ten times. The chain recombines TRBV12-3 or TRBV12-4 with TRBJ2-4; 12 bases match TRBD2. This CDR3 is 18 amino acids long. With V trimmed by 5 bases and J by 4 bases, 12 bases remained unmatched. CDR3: CASSLVELAGGLKNIQYF. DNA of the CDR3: TGTGCCAGCAGTCTCGTCGAACTAGCGGGGGGACTTAAAAACATTCAGTACTTC.

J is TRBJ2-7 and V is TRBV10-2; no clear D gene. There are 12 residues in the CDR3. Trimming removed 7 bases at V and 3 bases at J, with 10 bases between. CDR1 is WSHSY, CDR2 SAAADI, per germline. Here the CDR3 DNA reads TGCGCCAGCACCCGGGCGAACTACGAGCAGTACTTC. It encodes CASTRANYEQYF.

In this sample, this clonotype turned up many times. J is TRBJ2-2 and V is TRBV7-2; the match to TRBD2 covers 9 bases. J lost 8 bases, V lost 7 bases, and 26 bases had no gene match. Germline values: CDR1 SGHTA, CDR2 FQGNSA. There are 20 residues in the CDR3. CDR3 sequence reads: CASMLSPGIAGEGVSGELFF. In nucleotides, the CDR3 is TGTGCCAGCATGCTCAGCCCAGGGATAGCGGGAGAAGGAGTGTCAGGGGAGCTGTTTTTT.

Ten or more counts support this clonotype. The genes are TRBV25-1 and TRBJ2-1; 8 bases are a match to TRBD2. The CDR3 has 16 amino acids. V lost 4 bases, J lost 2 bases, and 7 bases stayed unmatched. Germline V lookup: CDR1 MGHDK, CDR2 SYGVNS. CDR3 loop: CASSVPEGLAYNEQFF. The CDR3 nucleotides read TGTGCCAGCAGTGTACCAGAGGGACTAGCCTACAATGAGCAGTTCTTC.

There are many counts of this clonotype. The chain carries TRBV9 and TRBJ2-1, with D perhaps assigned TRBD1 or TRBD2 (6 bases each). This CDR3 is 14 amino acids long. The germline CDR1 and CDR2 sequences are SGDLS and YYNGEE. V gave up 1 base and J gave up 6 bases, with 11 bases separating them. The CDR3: CASSVRGHSNEQFF. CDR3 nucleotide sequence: TGTGCCAGCAGCGTACGGGGGCATAGCAATGAGCAGTTCTTC.

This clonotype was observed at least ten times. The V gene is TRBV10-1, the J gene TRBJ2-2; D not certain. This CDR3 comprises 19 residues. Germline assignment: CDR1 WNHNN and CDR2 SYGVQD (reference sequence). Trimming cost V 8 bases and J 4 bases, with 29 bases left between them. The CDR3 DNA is TGCGCCAGCTTAAGCGCAGGCGATACAAGCCTTCGAGGCACCGGGGAGCTGTTTTTT. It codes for CASLSAGDTSLRGTGELFF.

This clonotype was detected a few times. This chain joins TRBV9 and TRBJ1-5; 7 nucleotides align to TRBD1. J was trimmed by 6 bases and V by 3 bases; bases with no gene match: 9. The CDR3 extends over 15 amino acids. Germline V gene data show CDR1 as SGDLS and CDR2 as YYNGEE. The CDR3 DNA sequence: TGTGCCAGCAGCGAGACAGGGCAATTTCCTCAGCCCCAGCATTTT. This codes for CASSETGQFPQPQHF.

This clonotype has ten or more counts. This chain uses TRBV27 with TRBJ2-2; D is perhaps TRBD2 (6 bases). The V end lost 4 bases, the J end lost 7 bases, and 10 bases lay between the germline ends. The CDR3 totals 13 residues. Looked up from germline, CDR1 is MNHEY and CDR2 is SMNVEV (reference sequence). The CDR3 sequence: CASSWAGGGELFF. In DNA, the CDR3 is TGTGCCAGCAGTTGGGCCGGGGGCGGGGAGCTGTTTTTT.

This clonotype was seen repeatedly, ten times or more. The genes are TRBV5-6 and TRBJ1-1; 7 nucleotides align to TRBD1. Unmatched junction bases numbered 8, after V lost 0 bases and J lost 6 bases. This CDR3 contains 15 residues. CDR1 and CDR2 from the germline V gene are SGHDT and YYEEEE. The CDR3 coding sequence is TGTGCCAGCAGCTTGGTCTGGCCAGGGGGGGCTGAAGCTTTCTTT. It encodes CASSLVWPGGAEAFF.

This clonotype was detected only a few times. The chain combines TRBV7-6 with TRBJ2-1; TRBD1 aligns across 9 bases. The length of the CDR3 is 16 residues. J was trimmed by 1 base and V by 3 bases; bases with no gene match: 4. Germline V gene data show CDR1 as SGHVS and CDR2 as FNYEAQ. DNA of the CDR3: TGTGCCAGCAGCTTTACAGGGGGCAGTTCCTACAATGAGCAGTTCTTC. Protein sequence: CASSFTGGSSYNEQFF.

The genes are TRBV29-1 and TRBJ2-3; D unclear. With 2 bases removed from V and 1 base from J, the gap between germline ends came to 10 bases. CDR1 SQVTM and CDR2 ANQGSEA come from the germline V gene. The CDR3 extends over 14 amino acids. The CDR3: CSVEPPGRTDTQYF. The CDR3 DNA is TGCAGCGTTGAACCCCCGGGCCGCACAGATACGCAGTATTTT.

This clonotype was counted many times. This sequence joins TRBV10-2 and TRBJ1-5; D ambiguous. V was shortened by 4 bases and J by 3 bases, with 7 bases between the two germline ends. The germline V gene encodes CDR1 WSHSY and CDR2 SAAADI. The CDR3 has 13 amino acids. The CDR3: CASSVRDNQPQHF. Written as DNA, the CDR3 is TGCGCCAGCAGTGTGCGTGACAATCAGCCCCAGCATTTT.

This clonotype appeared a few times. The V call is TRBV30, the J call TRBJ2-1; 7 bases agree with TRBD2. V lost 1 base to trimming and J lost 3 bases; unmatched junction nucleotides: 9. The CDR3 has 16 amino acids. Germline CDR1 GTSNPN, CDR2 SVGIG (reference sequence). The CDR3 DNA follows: TGTGCCTGGAGTGCCCCCAGCGGGGAGATCTACAATGAGCAGTTCTTC. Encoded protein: CAWSAPSGEIYNEQFF.

CDR3 DNA: TGTGCCAGTAGTATAGATAGCCGGGAGACCCAGTACTTC. Encoded protein: CASSIDSRETQYF. The chain joins TRBV19 to TRBJ2-5; D unclear. V was cut by 0 bases and J by 5 bases, with 7 bases left in between. This CDR3 is built from 13 residues. Germline V CDR1 and CDR2: LNHDA, SQIVND (reference sequence).

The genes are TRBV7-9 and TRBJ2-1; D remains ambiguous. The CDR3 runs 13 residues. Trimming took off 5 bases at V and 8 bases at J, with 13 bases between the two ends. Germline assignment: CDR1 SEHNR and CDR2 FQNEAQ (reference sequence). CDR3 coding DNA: TGTGCCAGCAGCCCCATGAAGATCCATGAGCAGTTCTTC. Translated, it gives CASSPMKIHEQFF.

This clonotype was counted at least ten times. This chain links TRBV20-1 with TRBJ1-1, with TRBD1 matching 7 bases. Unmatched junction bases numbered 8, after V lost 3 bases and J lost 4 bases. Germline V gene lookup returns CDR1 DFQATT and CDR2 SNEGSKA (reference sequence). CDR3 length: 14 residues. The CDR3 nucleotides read TGCAGTGCTAGTGCGACAGGGCAGGGCACTGAAGCTTTCTTT. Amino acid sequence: CSASATGQGTEAFF.

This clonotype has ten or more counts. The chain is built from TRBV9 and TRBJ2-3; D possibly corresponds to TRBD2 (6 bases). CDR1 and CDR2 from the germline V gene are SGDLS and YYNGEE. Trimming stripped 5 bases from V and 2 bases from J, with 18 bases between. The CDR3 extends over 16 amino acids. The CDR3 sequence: CASSRTGEATTDTQYF. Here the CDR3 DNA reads TGTGCCAGCAGTCGGACGGGGGAGGCCACCACAGATACGCAGTATTTT.

CDR3 sequence reads: CASSLPGQVNEQFF. The CDR3 DNA follows: TGTGCCAGCAGCCTCCCGGGACAGGTAAATGAGCAGTTCTTC. V gene TRBV3-1 combines with J gene TRBJ2-1; 8 nucleotides agree with TRBD1. Germline CDR1 and CDR2: LGHDT and YNNKEL (reference sequence). V was pared by 4 bases and J by 7 bases, with 6 bases of the junction left unmatched. The CDR3 covers 14 residues.

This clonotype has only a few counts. The CDR3: CASSFGPTDTQYF. Written as DNA, the CDR3 is TGCGCCAGCAGCTTTGGGCCCACAGATACGCAGTATTTT. The chain has TRBV5-1 and TRBJ2-3; D is unresolved. CDR3 length: 13 amino acids. The germline V and J ends were trimmed by 2 bases and 2 bases, with 6 bases remaining between them. Germline assignment: CDR1 SGHRS and CDR2 YFSETQ.

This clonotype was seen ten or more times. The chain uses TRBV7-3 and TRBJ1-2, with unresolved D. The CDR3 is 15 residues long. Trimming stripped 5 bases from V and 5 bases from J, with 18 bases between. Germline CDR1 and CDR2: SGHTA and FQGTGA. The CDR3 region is CASSPDLTEPYGYTF. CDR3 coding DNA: TGTGCCAGCAGCCCTGACCTTACCGAACCATATGGCTACACCTTC.

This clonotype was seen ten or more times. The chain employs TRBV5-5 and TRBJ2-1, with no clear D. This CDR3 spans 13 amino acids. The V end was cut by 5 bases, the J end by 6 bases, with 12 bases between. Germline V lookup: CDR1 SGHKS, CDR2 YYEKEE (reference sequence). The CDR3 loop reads CASSPLSSNEQFF. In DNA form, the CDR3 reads TGTGCCAGCAGTCCCTTGTCTAGCAATGAGCAGTTCTTC.

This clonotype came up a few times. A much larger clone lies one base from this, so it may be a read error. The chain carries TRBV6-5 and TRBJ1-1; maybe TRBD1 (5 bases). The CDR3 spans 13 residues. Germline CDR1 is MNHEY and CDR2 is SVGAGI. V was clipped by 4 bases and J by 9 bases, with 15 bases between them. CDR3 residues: CASSCRRGGKAFF. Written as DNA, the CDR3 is TGTGCCAGCAGTTGCAGGCGGGGGGGGAAAGCTTTCTTT.

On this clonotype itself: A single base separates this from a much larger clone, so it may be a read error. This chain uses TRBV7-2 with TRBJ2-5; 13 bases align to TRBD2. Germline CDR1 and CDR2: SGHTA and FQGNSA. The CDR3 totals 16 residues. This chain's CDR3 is CATSPRLAGGGETQYF. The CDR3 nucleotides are TGTGCCACCAGCCCCAGACTAGCGGGAGGTGGTGAGACCCAGTACTTC.